The clone carrying this T cell receptor (beta chain) was counted ten times or more. Antigen unknown. The CDR3 loop spans 14 amino acids. Looked up from germline, CDR1 is SGHRS and CDR2 is YFSETQ. V shed 3 bases, J shed 1 base, and the junction held 2 bases outside the gene matches. This sample was included in a study of neurological immune-mediated disorders. TCRdb re-called the 5' RACE reads through MiXCR, storing one row per CDR3 protein. The repertoire holds approximately 45,000 distinct CDR3 sequences, with about 13% as singletons. Time point indicated: longitudinal time-point 3. The controls, all healthy individuals, were blood bank volunteers in Maryland, USA. It was from 2 million PBMCs stored at -80 C that the unsorted libraries were obtained. General observations from the study: The study found the most TCR clonal expansion in HTLV-1-associated myelopathy and the least in multiple sclerosis, below healthy controls.

The chain uses TRBV5-1 and TRBJ2-3; 7 nucleotides agree with TRBD2. The receptor was derived from a young man in good health. What was sequenced was PBMCs. CDR3 loop: CASSSTSGTDTQYF. CDR3 coding DNA: TGCGCCAGCAGCTCAACTAGCGGCACAGATACGCAGTATTTT.